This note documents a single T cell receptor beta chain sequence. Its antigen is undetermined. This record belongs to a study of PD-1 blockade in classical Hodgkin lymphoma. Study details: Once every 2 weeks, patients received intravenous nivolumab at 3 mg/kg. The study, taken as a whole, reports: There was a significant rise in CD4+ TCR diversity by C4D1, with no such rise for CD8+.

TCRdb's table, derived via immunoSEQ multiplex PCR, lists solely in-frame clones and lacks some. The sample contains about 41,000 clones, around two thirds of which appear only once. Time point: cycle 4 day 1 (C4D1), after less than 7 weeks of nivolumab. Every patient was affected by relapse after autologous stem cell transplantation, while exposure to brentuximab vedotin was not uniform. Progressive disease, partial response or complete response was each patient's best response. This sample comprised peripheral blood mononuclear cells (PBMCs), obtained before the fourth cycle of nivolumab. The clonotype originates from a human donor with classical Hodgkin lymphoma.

CDR3: CASSSRLEEAFF. As DNA, the CDR3 is TGCGCCAGCAGCTCTCGGTTGGAAGAGGCTTTCTTT. The chain uses TRBV4-1 and TRBJ1-1, with D uncertain. V was shortened by 5 bases and J by 11 bases, with 15 bases between the two germline ends. CDR1 and CDR2 (germline): MGHRA, YSYEKL. This CDR3 is 12 amino acids long.